Here is one TCR beta chain with its context. The antigen is not known. The repertoire was sequenced with immunoSEQ multiplex PCR; TCRdb's copy has only in-frame clones and lacks some. The profile shows about 120,000 clones, 80% to 95% of them singletons. This specimen belongs to a study of T cell responses to AZD1222 COVID-19 vaccine. Study-level findings and limits: Among spike-specific TCRs, nearly half reportedly target unmutated variant regions.

The receptor's source is an adult in good health. The sequenced sample was peripheral blood, obtained on day 0 of MenACWY control vaccination.

CDR3 amino acids: CASSMTGSPYNEQFF. The CDR3 nucleotides are TGTGCCAGTAGTATGACAGGGTCCCCCTACAATGAGCAGTTCTTC. The genes are TRBV19 and TRBJ2-1, with TRBD1 matching 7 bases. The CDR3 contains 15 residues. The germline gives CDR1 LNHDA, CDR2 SQIVND (reference sequence). Trimming took 3 bases from V and 2 from J; bases not matched to a gene: 4.